A selection of T cell receptor beta chains follows, all from one sample in a study of OX40 agonist ivuxolimab in advanced cancers. TCRdb keeps only in-frame clones here, not all; method: immunoSEQ multiplex PCR. The sample consists of approximately 90,000 clones, more than 70% of them appearing once. The sample consisted of CD4+ or CD8+ T cells sorted from blood, taken in a trial of the OX40 agonist ivuxolimab. The receptors were sampled from an adult with an advanced solid tumor such as melanoma, head and neck, liver or kidney cancer. CDR3s include the opening cysteine and the closing phenylalanine or tryptophan. The D gene is left open where the match is weak. The listing skips clone size in some rows; elsewhere it reads once, few, many or a size class.

J: TRBJ1-1; D: .; V: TRBV12-5; size: .; length: 13; CDR3: CASGRGGNTEAFF; DNA: TGTGCTAGTGGTCGTGGGGGGAACACTGAAGCTTTCTTT
J: TRBJ2-3; D: .; V: TRBV7-6; size: .; length: 17; CDR3: CASSLTPTLRSTDTQYF; DNA: TGTGCCAGCAGCTTAACCCCAACCCTCCGGAGCACAGATACGCAGTATTTT
J: TRBJ1-6; D: TRBD1; V: TRBV7-2; size: once; length: 15; CDR3: CASSTRTGGYSPLHF; DNA: TGTGCCAGCAGCACCCGGACAGGGGGCTATTCACCCCTCCACTTT
J: TRBJ1-6; D: TRBD1; V: TRBV7-2; size: few; length: 15; CDR3: CASSLGAGGNSPLHF; DNA: TGTGCCAGCAGCTTAGGGGCAGGGGGCAATTCACCCCTCCACTTT
J: TRBJ2-1; D: .; V: TRBV14; size: .; length: 17; CDR3: CASSQGTGSLGYNEQFF; DNA: TGTGCCAGCAGCCAAGGGACGGGCAGCTTAGGTTACAATGAGCAGTTCTTC
J: TRBJ2-5; D: .; V: TRBV20-1; size: .; length: 11; CDR3: CSANLQETQYF; DNA: TGCAGTGCTAACCTACAAGAGACCCAGTACTTC
J: TRBJ1-1; D: TRBD1; V: TRBV29-1; size: .; length: 12; CDR3: CSVGQGANEAFF; DNA: TGCAGCGTTGGACAGGGGGCTAATGAAGCTTTCTTT
J: TRBJ1-4; D: TRBD1; V: TRBV13; size: .; length: 14; CDR3: CASSFRDRGEKLFF; DNA: TGTGCCAGCAGCTTCCGGGACAGGGGTGAAAAACTGTTTTTT
J: TRBJ2-7; D: TRBD1; V: TRBV2; size: .; length: 13; CDR3: CASWSGTVYEQYF; DNA: TGTGCCAGCTGGTCCGGGACAGTCTACGAGCAGTACTTC
J: TRBJ1-3; D: .; V: TRBV25-1; size: .; length: 12; CDR3: CASSLPGNTIYF; DNA: TGTGCCAGCAGCCTTCCCGGAAACACCATATATTTT
J: TRBJ2-1; D: TRBD2; V: TRBV5-1; size: .; length: 15; CDR3: CASTQTSGGYNEQFF; DNA: TGCGCCAGCACCCAGACTAGCGGGGGCTACAATGAGCAGTTCTTC
J: TRBJ2-7; D: .; V: TRBV11-2; size: once; length: 15; CDR3: CASSSLQGRPYEQYF; DNA: TGTGCCAGCAGCTCCCTTCAGGGGAGGCCCTACGAGCAGTACTTC
J: TRBJ2-5; D: .; V: TRBV9; size: .; length: 15; CDR3: CASSSRGSPEETQYF; DNA: TGTGCCAGCAGCTCCCGTGGTAGCCCGGAAGAGACCCAGTACTTC
J: TRBJ1-2; D: TRBD1; V: TRBV7-9; size: .; length: 14; CDR3: CASSLVGTGYGYTF; DNA: TGTGCCAGCAGCTTAGTTGGGACAGGGTATGGCTACACCTTC
J: TRBJ2-3; D: .; V: TRBV10-1; size: .; length: 11; CDR3: CASPNADTQYF; DNA: TGCGCCAGCCCAAACGCAGATACGCAGTATTTT
J: TRBJ2-5; D: .; V: TRBV6-1; size: .; length: 14; CDR3: CASSDPTPGETQYF; DNA: TGTGCCAGCAGTGACCCCACCCCGGGAGAGACCCAGTACTTC
J: TRBJ2-7; D: .; V: TRBV7-7; size: .; length: 13; CDR3: CASSLDGGYEQYF; DNA: TGTGCCAGCAGCTTAGATGGGGGGTACGAGCAGTACTTC
J: TRBJ2-1; D: .; V: TRBV14; size: .; length: 14; CDR3: CASSQDGRYNEQFF; DNA: TGTGCCAGCAGCCAAGATGGCAGATACAATGAGCAGTTCTTC
J: TRBJ2-3; D: .; V: TRBV5-1; size: .; length: 14; CDR3: CASSFGGYIDPQYF; DNA: TGCGCCAGCAGCTTCGGCGGCTATATCGATCCGCAGTATTTT
J: TRBJ1-1; D: .; V: TRBV25-1; size: .; length: 13; CDR3: CASSTKLNTEAFF; DNA: TGTGCCAGCAGTACGAAGCTGAACACTGAAGCTTTCTTT
J: TRBJ1-5; D: .; V: TRBV7-9; size: few; length: 14; CDR3: CASSLEQNNQPQHF; DNA: TGTGCCAGCAGCTTAGAACAGAATAATCAGCCCCAGCATTTT
J: TRBJ2-2; D: .; V: TRBV11-2; size: .; length: 14; CDR3: CASSPGFSLVELFF; DNA: TGTGCCAGCAGCCCCGGTTTTAGCTTGGTGGAGCTGTTTTTT
J: TRBJ1-1; D: TRBD1; V: TRBV15; size: .; length: 15; CDR3: CATSSWGQGGPEAFF; DNA: TGTGCCACCAGCAGTTGGGGACAGGGCGGCCCTGAAGCTTTCTTT
J: TRBJ2-3; D: TRBD2; V: TRBV6-5; size: once; length: 15; CDR3: CASSPILTSPDTQYF; DNA: TGTGCCAGCAGCCCGATCTTGACTAGCCCAGATACGCAGTATTTT
J: TRBJ1-5; D: .; V: TRBV7-9; size: .; length: 14; CDR3: CASSLATSTQPQHF; DNA: TGTGCCAGCAGCTTAGCGACAAGTACGCAGCCCCAGCATTTT
J: TRBJ1-5; D: TRBD1; V: TRBV19; size: .; length: 16; CDR3: CASSMPDRASNQPQHF; DNA: TGTGCCAGTAGTATGCCCGACAGGGCGAGCAATCAGCCCCAGCATTTT
J: TRBJ2-7; D: .; V: TRBV5-1; size: .; length: 15; CDR3: CASSLEGTSRYEQYF; DNA: TGCGCCAGCAGCTTGGAGGGGACATCCCGTTACGAGCAGTACTTC
J: TRBJ1-6; D: .; V: TRBV25-1; size: .; length: 15; CDR3: CASSRRDGHNSPLHF; DNA: TGTGCCAGCAGTCGCCGGGACGGTCATAATTCACCCCTCCACTTT
J: TRBJ1-2; D: TRBD1; V: TRBV7-9; size: .; length: 14; CDR3: CASSLWDREDGYTF; DNA: TGTGCCAGCAGCCTTTGGGACAGGGAGGATGGCTACACCTTC
J: TRBJ1-5; D: .; V: TRBV5-1; size: .; length: 13; CDR3: CASSPDSNQPQHF; DNA: TGCGCCAGCAGCCCTGATAGCAATCAGCCCCAGCATTTT
J: TRBJ1-2; D: .; V: TRBV7-9; size: .; length: 13; CDR3: CASTVRELYGYTF; DNA: TGTGCCAGCACCGTGAGGGAACTATATGGCTACACCTTC
J: TRBJ2-5; D: TRBD1; V: TRBV7-9; size: once; length: 14; CDR3: CASRGTGPGETQYF; DNA: TGTGCCAGCAGGGGGACAGGGCCTGGGGAGACCCAGTACTTC
J: TRBJ1-5; D: TRBD1; V: TRBV2; size: .; length: 13; CDR3: CASHGAGGQPQHF; DNA: TGTGCCAGCCACGGGGCAGGGGGCCAGCCCCAGCATTTT
J: TRBJ2-7; D: TRBD1; V: TRBV6-1; size: .; length: 14; CDR3: CASILTGSKGEQYF; DNA: TGTGCCAGCATTTTGACAGGGTCGAAGGGCGAGCAGTACTTC
J: TRBJ2-4; D: .; V: TRBV7-9; size: .; length: 14; CDR3: CASSLVGGGNIQYF; DNA: TGTGCCAGCAGCTTAGTAGGGGGAGGAAACATTCAGTACTTC
J: TRBJ1-2; D: .; V: TRBV2; size: .; length: 13; CDR3: CASSANRAYGYTF; DNA: TGTGCCAGCAGTGCGAACAGGGCCTATGGCTACACCTTC
J: TRBJ1-1; D: TRBD1; V: TRBV5-1; size: .; length: 15; CDR3: CASSSMTGGYTEAFF; DNA: TGCGCCAGCAGCTCAATGACAGGGGGCTACACTGAAGCTTTCTTT
J: TRBJ1-2; D: .; V: TRBV5-6; size: .; length: 14; CDR3: CASSPNTEVYGYTF; DNA: TGTGCCAGCAGCCCGAACACCGAGGTCTATGGCTACACCTTC
J: TRBJ2-7; D: TRBD1; V: TRBV7-6; size: .; length: 14; CDR3: CASSSDRGPREQYF; DNA: TGTGCCAGCAGCTCCGACAGGGGCCCCCGGGAGCAGTACTTC
J: TRBJ2-7; D: .; V: TRBV30; size: .; length: 13; CDR3: CASSRGDSYEQYF; DNA: TGTGCCAGTTCGAGGGGCGACTCCTACGAGCAGTACTTC
J: TRBJ2-1; D: .; V: TRBV5-1; size: .; length: 15; CDR3: CASSRTPGSYNEQFF; DNA: TGCGCCAGCAGCCGAACCCCAGGATCCTACAATGAGCAGTTCTTC
J: TRBJ2-1; D: TRBD2; V: TRBV5-4; size: .; length: 15; CDR3: CASSPRTSGVYEQFF; DNA: TGTGCCAGCAGCCCGAGGACTAGCGGGGTGTATGAGCAGTTCTTC
J: TRBJ1-2; D: .; V: TRBV4-1; size: .; length: 14; CDR3: CASSQLRATGGYTF; DNA: TGCGCCAGCAGCCAACTGCGGGCCACGGGAGGCTACACCTTC
J: TRBJ1-1; D: .; V: TRBV27; size: .; length: 13; CDR3: CASRLTLNTEAFF; DNA: TGTGCCAGCAGGCTAACTTTGAACACTGAAGCTTTCTTT
J: TRBJ1-3; D: .; V: TRBV4-3; size: .; length: 18; CDR3: CASSQETPTGSSGNTIYF; DNA: TGCGCCAGCAGCCAAGAAACCCCGACAGGTAGCTCTGGAAACACCATATATTTT
J: TRBJ1-5; D: .; V: TRBV5-6; size: .; length: 17; CDR3: CASSLASTGLGNQPQHF; DNA: TGTGCCAGCAGCTTGGCCAGTACAGGGCTCGGCAATCAGCCCCAGCATTTT
J: TRBJ2-1; D: .; V: TRBV5-1; size: .; length: 13; CDR3: CASSQTVVNEQFF; DNA: TGCGCCAGCAGCCAGACAGTGGTCAATGAGCAGTTCTTC
J: TRBJ1-2; D: .; V: TRBV5-1; size: once; length: 12; CDR3: CASAEGWYGYTF; DNA: TGCGCCAGCGCCGAGGGTTGGTATGGCTACACCTTC
J: TRBJ2-2; D: TRBD1; V: TRBV18; size: .; length: 17; CDR3: CASSPRSDRAETGELFF; DNA: TGTGCCAGCTCACCCCGCTCGGACAGGGCGGAAACCGGGGAGCTGTTTTTT
J: TRBJ2-3; D: .; V: TRBV5-1; size: .; length: 15; CDR3: CASSLGGPSTDTQYF; DNA: TGCGCCAGCAGCTTAGGGGGGCCAAGCACAGATACGCAGTATTTT
J: TRBJ1-3; D: .; V: TRBV18; size: .; length: 15; CDR3: CASSPNPVGGNTIYF; DNA: TGTGCCAGCTCCCCGAACCCTGTGGGTGGAAACACCATATATTTT
J: TRBJ1-1; D: TRBD1; V: TRBV6-1; size: few; length: 13; CDR3: CASILTGGTEAFF; DNA: TGTGCCAGCATCCTTACAGGGGGCACTGAAGCTTTCTTT
J: TRBJ2-3; D: TRBD2; V: TRBV4-2; size: .; length: 17; CDR3: CASSQEGAGGRGDTQYF; DNA: TGTGCCAGCAGCCAAGAAGGCGCGGGGGGTCGTGGAGATACGCAGTATTTT
J: TRBJ2-7; D: .; V: TRBV10-3; size: .; length: 15; CDR3: CAISPGREAAYEQYF; DNA: TGTGCCATCAGCCCGGGAAGAGAGGCTGCGTACGAGCAGTACTTC
J: TRBJ2-1; D: .; V: TRBV7-9; size: .; length: 13; CDR3: CASIRAAYNEQFF; DNA: TGTGCCAGCATCAGGGCTGCCTACAATGAGCAGTTCTTC
J: TRBJ1-2; D: .; V: TRBV5-4; size: .; length: 15; CDR3: CASSLAGGPRYGYTF; DNA: TGTGCCAGCAGCTTGGCCGGGGGGCCCCGCTATGGCTACACCTTC
J: TRBJ1-5; D: .; V: TRBV6-5; size: .; length: 15; CDR3: CASSLNGERNQPQHF; DNA: TGTGCCAGCAGTTTGAACGGGGAGCGAAATCAGCCCCAGCATTTT
J: TRBJ1-1; D: .; V: TRBV25-1; size: .; length: 16; CDR3: CASSRAATGVGTEAFF; DNA: TGTGCCAGCAGCCGCGCAGCGACGGGAGTCGGCACTGAAGCTTTCTTC
J: TRBJ1-4; D: .; V: TRBV7-2; size: .; length: 14; CDR3: CASSLGGTNEKLFF; DNA: TGTGCCAGCAGCTTAGGGGGAACTAATGAAAAACTGTTTTTT
J: TRBJ1-5; D: TRBD1; V: TRBV27; size: .; length: 15; CDR3: CASSLSEGAGQPQHF; DNA: TGTGCCAGCAGTTTATCAGAGGGGGCGGGGCAGCCCCAGCATTTT